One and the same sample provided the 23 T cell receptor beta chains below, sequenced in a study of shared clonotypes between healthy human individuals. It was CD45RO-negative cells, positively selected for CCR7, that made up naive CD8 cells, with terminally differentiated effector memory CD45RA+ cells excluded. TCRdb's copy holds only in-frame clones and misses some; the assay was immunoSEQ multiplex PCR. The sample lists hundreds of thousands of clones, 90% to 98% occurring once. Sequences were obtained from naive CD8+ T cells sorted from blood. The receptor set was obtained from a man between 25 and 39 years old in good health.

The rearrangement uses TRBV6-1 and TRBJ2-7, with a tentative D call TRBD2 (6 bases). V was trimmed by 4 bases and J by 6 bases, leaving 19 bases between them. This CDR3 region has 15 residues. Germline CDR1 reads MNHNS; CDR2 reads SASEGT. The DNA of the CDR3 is TGTGCCAGCAGTGCTAAACGACTAGATCAAGGCGAGCAGTACTTC. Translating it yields CASSAKRLDQGEQYF.

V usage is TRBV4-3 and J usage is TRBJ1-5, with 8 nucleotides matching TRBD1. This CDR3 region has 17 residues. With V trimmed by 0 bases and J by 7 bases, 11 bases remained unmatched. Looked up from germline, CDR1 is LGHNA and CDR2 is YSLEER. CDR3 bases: TGCGCCAGCAGCCAAGATTTAGGCAGGGGGCTGGGGCAGCCCCAGCATTTT. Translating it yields CASSQDLGRGLGQPQHF.

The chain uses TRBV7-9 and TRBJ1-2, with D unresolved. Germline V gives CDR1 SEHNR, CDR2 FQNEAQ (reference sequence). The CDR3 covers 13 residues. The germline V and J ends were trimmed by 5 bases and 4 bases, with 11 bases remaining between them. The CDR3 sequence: CASSDLDIYGYTF. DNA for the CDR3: TGTGCCAGCAGCGACCTAGATATCTATGGCTACACCTTC.

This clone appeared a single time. The CDR3 nucleotides read TGTGCCAGCAGTATTAGCGGGAGGGGGTACAATGAGCAGTTCTTC. Protein product: CASSISGRGYNEQFF. V and J are TRBV6-5 and TRBJ2-1; 11 bases are shared with TRBD2. Per the germline V gene, CDR1 is MNHEY and CDR2 is SVGAGI. The length of the CDR3 is 15 residues. The J segment lost 4 bases and the V segment lost 5 bases, leaving 4 bases of the junction unmatched.

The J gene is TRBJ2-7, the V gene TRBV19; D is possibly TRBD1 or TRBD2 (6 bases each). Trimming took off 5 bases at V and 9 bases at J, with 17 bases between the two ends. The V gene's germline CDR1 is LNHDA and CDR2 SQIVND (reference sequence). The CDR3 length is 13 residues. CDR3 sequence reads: CASSPEGGRGQYF. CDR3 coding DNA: TGTGCCAGTAGTCCAGAAGGGGGGCGCGGGCAGTACTTC.

The CDR3 sequence is CASTYGVTYGYTF. The CDR3 nucleotides read TGTGCCAGCACTTACGGGGTAACCTATGGCTACACCTTC. This chain links TRBV28 with TRBJ1-2; D remains ambiguous. V was cut by 7 bases and J by 4 bases, with 13 bases left in between. CDR1 and CDR2 from the germline V gene are MDHEN and SYDVKM. The CDR3 loop spans 13 amino acids.

The CDR3 here is CSVEGLAGVADTQYF. The CDR3 DNA is TGCAGCGTTGAAGGACTAGCGGGAGTGGCAGATACGCAGTATTTT. The chain couples TRBV29-1 to TRBJ2-3, with 12 bases aligning to TRBD2. Germline CDR1 reads SQVTM; CDR2 reads ANQGSEA. The CDR3 sequence is 15 residues long. The V gene end was trimmed by 1 base and the J gene end by 4 bases; junction bases not matched to a gene: 3.

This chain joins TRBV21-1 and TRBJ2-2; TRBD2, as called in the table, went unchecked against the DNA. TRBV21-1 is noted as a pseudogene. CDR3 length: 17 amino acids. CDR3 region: CASSKGRVGIVTGELFF. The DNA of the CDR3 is TGTGCCAGCAGCAAAGGAAGGGTCGGGATTGTCACCGGGGAGCTGTTTTTT.

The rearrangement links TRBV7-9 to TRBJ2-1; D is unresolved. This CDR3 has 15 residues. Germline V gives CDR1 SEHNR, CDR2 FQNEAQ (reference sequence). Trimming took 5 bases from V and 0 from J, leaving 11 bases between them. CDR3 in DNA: TGTGCCAGCAGCCCTGACCTAAGCTCCTACAATGAGCAGTTCTTC. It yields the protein CASSPDLSSYNEQFF. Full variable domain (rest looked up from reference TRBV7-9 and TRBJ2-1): DTGVSQNPRHKITKRGQNVTFRCDPISEHNRLYWYRQTLGQGPEFLTYFQNEAQLEKSRLLSDRFSAERPKGSFSTLEIQRTEQGDSAMYLCASSPDLSSYNEQFFGPGTRLTVL.

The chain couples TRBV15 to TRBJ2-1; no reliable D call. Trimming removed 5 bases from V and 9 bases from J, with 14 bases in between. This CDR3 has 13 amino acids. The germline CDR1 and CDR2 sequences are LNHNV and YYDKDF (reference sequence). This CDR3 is CATSAETMVEQFF. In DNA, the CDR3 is TGTGCCACCAGCGCCGAAACGATGGTTGAGCAGTTCTTC. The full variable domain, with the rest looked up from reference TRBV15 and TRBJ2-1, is DAMVIQNPRYQVTQFGKPVTLSCSQTLNHNVMYWYQQKSSQAPKLLFHYYDKDFNNEADTPDNFQSRRPNTSFCFLDIRSPGLGDTAMYLCATSAETMVEQFFGPGTRLTVL.

The CDR3 protein is CSVALEAQETQYF. The CDR3 nucleotides are TGCAGCGTTGCCCTCGAGGCACAAGAGACCCAGTACTTC. This chain uses TRBV29-1 with TRBJ2-5; D call uncertain. V shed 4 bases and J shed 2 bases, with 11 bases lying between them. Germline CDR1 SQVTM, CDR2 ANQGSEA. The length of the CDR3 is 13 residues. The whole variable domain, remainder taken from reference TRBV29-1 and TRBJ2-5, is SAVISQKPSRDICQRGTSLTIQCQVDSQVTMMFWYRQQPGQSLTLIATANQGSEATYESGFVIDKFPISRPNLTFSTLTVSNMSPEDSSIYLCSVALEAQETQYFGPGTRLLVL.

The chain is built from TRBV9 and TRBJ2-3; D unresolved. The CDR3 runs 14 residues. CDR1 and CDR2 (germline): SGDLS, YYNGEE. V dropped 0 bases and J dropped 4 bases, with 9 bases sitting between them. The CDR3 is CASSVGGVPDTQYF. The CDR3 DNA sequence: TGTGCCAGCAGCGTAGGCGGCGTGCCAGATACGCAGTATTTT.

This CDR3 is CASSLDPGQGWSNYGYTF. The DNA for the CDR3 is TGCGCCAGCAGCTTGGACCCGGGACAGGGGTGGTCTAACTATGGCTACACCTTC. The genes are TRBV5-1 and TRBJ1-2; 10 bases match TRBD1. CDR3 size: 18 residues. CDR1 is SGHRS and CDR2 is YFSETQ in the germline V gene. With V trimmed by 0 bases and J by 0 bases, 8 bases remained unmatched.

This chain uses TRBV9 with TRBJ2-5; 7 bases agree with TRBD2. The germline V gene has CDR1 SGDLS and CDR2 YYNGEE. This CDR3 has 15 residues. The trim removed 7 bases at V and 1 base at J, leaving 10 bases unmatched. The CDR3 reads CASGKRGVPQETQYF. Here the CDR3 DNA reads TGTGCCAGCGGAAAGCGGGGAGTCCCCCAAGAGACCCAGTACTTC.

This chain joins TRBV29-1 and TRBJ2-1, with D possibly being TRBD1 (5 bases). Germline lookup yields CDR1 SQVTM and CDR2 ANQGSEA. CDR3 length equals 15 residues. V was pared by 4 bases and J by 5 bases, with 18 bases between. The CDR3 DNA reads TGCAGCGTTGGGACATTTGGGCGGACAAACAATGAGCAGTTCTTC. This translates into CSVGTFGRTNNEQFF.

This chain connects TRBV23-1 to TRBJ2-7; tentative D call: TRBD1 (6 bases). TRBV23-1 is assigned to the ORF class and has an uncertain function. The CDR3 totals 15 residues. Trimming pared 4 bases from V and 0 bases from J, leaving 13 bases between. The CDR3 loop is CASSRGQTISYEQYF. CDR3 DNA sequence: TGCGCCAGCAGTCGCGGACAGACGATCTCCTACGAGCAGTACTTC.

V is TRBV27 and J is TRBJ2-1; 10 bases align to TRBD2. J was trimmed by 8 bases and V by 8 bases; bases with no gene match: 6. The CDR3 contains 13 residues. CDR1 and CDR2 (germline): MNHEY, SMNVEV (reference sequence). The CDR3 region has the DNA TGTGCCAGCGGCAGCGGGAGGGGCTATGAGCAGTTCTTC. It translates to CASGSGRGYEQFF.

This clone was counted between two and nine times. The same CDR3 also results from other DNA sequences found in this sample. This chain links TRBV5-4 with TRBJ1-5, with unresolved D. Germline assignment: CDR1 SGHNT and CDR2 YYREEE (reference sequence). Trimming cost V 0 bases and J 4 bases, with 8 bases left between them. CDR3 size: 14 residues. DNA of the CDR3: TGTGCCAGCAGCTTGGGGGGTGGGAATCAGCCCCAGCATTTT. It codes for CASSLGGGNQPQHF.

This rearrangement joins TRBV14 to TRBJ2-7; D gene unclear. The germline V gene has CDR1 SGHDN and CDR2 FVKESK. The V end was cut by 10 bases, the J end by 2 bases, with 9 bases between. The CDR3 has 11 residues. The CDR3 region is CAIDNPYEQYF. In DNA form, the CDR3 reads TGTGCCATCGACAATCCCTACGAGCAGTACTTC.

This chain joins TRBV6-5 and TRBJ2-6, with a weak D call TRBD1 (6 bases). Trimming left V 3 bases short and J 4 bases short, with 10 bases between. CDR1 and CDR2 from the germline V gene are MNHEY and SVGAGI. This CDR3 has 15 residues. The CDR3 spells CASSYRGSGANVLTF. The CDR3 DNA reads TGTGCCAGCAGTTATAGGGGGTCCGGGGCCAACGTCCTGACTTTC.

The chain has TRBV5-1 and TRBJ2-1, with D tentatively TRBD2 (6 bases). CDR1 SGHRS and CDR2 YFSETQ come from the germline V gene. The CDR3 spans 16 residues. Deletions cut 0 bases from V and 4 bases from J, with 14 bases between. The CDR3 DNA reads TGCGCCAGCAGCTTGGCCGTCGGGACTGGTTACAATGAGCAGTTCTTC. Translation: CASSLAVGTGYNEQFF.

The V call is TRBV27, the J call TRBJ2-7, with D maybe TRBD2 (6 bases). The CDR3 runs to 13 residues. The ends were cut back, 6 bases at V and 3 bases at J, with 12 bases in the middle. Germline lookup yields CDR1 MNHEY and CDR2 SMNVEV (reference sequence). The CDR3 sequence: CASSGDWVYEQYF. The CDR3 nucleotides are TGTGCCAGCAGCGGGGACTGGGTCTACGAGCAGTACTTC.

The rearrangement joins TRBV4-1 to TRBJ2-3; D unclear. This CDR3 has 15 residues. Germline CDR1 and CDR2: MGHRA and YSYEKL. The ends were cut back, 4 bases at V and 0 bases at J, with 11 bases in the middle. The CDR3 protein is CASSRAAGSTDTQYF. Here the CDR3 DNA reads TGCGCCAGCAGCCGCGCCGCCGGGAGCACAGATACGCAGTATTTT.